This T cell receptor (beta chain) was documented in a study of PD-L1 blockade in urothelial cancer. Study-wide background: At some point between 2012 and 2014, patients got going on atezolizumab, taking 1,200 mg intravenously every 3 weeks. Prior chemotherapy ranged from 0 to 3 regimens per patient.

Pretreatment and on-treatment samples were taken, numbering 1 to 8 per patient. This CDR3 has 15 amino acids. Trimming removed 2 bases at V and 6 bases at J, with 15 bases between. CDR1 is LNHNV and CDR2 is YYDKDF in the germline V gene (reference sequence). The data were produced by immunoSEQ multiplex PCR, yet TCRdb's version contains in-frame clones alone and is incomplete. The sample lists around 80,000 clones, approximately 86% occurring once. The specimen comprised PBMCs, sampled around atezolizumab (anti-PD-L1) treatment. This receptor was identified in a woman aged 65 to 85 with urothelial cancer. This chain joins TRBV15 and TRBJ2-3, with a weak D call TRBD1 (5 bases). The DNA for the CDR3 is TGTGCCACCAGCAGACAGGGCCTCCTTACCGATACGCAGTATTTT. Amino acids: CATSRQGLLTDTQYF.